The 5 T cell receptor beta chains listed next were all sequenced from one sample in a study of molecular identifiers for immune sequencing clone quantification (dated by TCRdb to 2017 to 2018). The library came from PCR. The listed sequencing device is NextSeq 500. The public reads were quality trimmed at Q25 with fastp and then assembled into clones with MiXCR by TCRdb, keeping productive beta chains. Identical CDR3 proteins give one entry, which carries the most common genes and DNA. Present in this sample are about 510,000 distinct CDR3 sequences, roughly 26% of which were seen just once. Together, the top ten hold approximately 0.76% of the sample. Sequencing used naive CD8+ T cells from blood, with Jurkat cell RNA spiked in. Explained via the paper, the cell subset or site label denotes: FACS-sorted CD8+CD4-CCR7+CD45RA+ naive T cells. These receptors all stem from a human donor in good health. Some libraries in this study had Jurkat cell RNA spiked in.

This clonotype was detected only a few times. V gene TRBV9 combines with J gene TRBJ2-7; D may be TRBD2 (5 bases). The CDR3 totals 14 residues. V gave up 4 bases and J gave up 3 bases, with 14 bases separating them. Germline assignment: CDR1 SGDLS and CDR2 YYNGEE. The CDR3 DNA follows: TGTGCCAGCAGCAGCGGACTGGACCTCTACGAGCAGTACTTC. Residues: CASSSGLDLYEQYF.

This chain joins TRBV7-3 and TRBJ1-1, with 7 positions matching TRBD1. This CDR3 has 15 amino acids. Looked up from germline, CDR1 is SGHTA and CDR2 is FQGTGA. With V trimmed by 0 bases and J by 4 bases, 5 bases remained unmatched. The CDR3 sequence is CASSLTVAGGTEAFF. As DNA, the CDR3 is TGTGCCAGCAGCTTAACCGTCGCAGGGGGCACTGAAGCTTTCTTT.

V gene TRBV27 combines with J gene TRBJ2-7; D may match TRBD1 or TRBD2 (5 bases each). Per the germline V gene, CDR1 is MNHEY and CDR2 is SMNVEV (reference sequence). The CDR3 length is 15 residues. The V end was cut by 4 bases, the J end by 0 bases, with 13 bases between. For the CDR3, the DNA is TGTGCCAGCAGTTGGCTAGGGGAGAGCTCCTACGAGCAGTACTTC. Its translation: CASSWLGESSYEQYF.

Remarks on this clonotype: A much larger clone sits a single nucleotide away, making a read error possible. This rearrangement joins TRBV6-6 to TRBJ1-1; the D is unclear. The germline V gene has CDR1 MNHNY and CDR2 SVGAGI (reference sequence). This CDR3 is 12 amino acids long. In DNA, the CDR3 is TGTGCCGGCAGTTACTCTTACACTGAAGCTTTCTTT. Its protein product is CAGSYSYTEAFF.

At least ten counts were recorded for this clonotype. The chain joins TRBV14 to TRBJ2-3; D might be TRBD2 (5 bases). The length of the CDR3 is 16 residues. The V gene lost 0 bases and the J gene lost 2 bases, with 12 bases spanning the gap. Germline loops: CDR1 SGHDN, CDR2 FVKESK. The CDR3 nucleotides read TGTGCCAGCAGCCAAGATAACGGGATATTCACAGATACGCAGTATTTT. Protein: CASSQDNGIFTDTQYF.